Below, 27 T cell receptor beta chains from the same sample are listed, as sequenced in a study of T cells in Graves' hyperthyroidism and ophthalmopathy. RNA transcripts gave rise to amplified TCR beta CDR3 regions. HTBI primers were used for first-round RT-PCR of the TCR CDR3. MiXCR, run by TCRdb on the multiplex PCR reads, gives a single entry per CDR3 protein. The table shows roughly 100,000 distinct CDR3 sequences, with over 45% occurring only once. Sequencing was carried out using blood. The source of these receptors is a middle-aged man with Graves' hyperthyroidism.

This clonotype was counted ten times or more. V and J are TRBV5-6 and TRBJ2-7; 9 nucleotides line up with TRBD2. Per the germline V gene, CDR1 is SGHDT and CDR2 is YYEEEE. This CDR3 region has 13 residues. J lost 3 bases, V lost 6 bases, and 4 bases had no gene match. Here the CDR3 DNA reads TGTGCCAGCACCCTAGCGGGGTACTACGAGCAGTACTTC. Its protein is CASTLAGYYEQYF. Full variable domain (missing parts from reference TRBV5-6 and TRBJ2-7): DAGVTQSPTHLIKTRGQQVTLRCSPKSGHDTVSWYQQALGQGPQFIFQYYEEEERQRGNFPDRFSGHQFPNYSSELNVNALLLGDSALYLCASTLAGYYEQYFGPGTRLTVT.

As for this clonotype: A read error may be the cause here, since a much bigger clone is one base away. V is TRBV7-2 and J is TRBJ2-7; D is perhaps TRBD2 (6 bases). Germline V CDR1 and CDR2: SGHTA, FQGNSA. The CDR3 consists of 14 residues. Between the trimmed V and J ends, which lost 6 bases and 7 bases, there was a span of 19 bases. In DNA, the CDR3 is TGTGCCAGCAGTCCGGCCGGGGAGGCCTCTGAGCAGTACTTC. Translated, it gives CASSPAGEASEQYF.

This clonotype was counted ten times or more. The genes are TRBV19 and TRBJ2-5; tentative D call: TRBD2 (5 bases). V gave up 5 bases and J gave up 5 bases, with 18 bases separating them. CDR1 is LNHDA and CDR2 is SQIVND in the germline V gene (reference sequence). There are 15 residues in the CDR3. The CDR3 reads CASSPRPKGEETQYF. The CDR3 nucleotides read TGTGCCAGTAGTCCCCGCCCCAAGGGAGAGGAGACCCAGTACTTC.

The chain uses TRBV10-3 and TRBJ2-7; the D gene is possibly TRBD2 (6 bases). V lost 5 bases, J lost 6 bases, and 8 bases lay in between. The CDR3 sequence is 11 residues long. Per the germline V gene, CDR1 is ENHRY and CDR2 is SYGVKD. CDR3 coding DNA: TGTGCCATCAGTACGGGAGTCGAGCAGTACTTC. Amino acids: CAISTGVEQYF.

This chain links TRBV28 with TRBJ2-7, with D possibly being TRBD1 or TRBD2 (6 bases each). The CDR3 totals 14 residues. Between the trimmed V and J ends, which lost 5 bases and 5 bases, there was a span of 16 bases. The germline CDR1 and CDR2 sequences are MDHEN and SYDVKM. CDR3 sequence: CASSIYRGRHEQYF. The CDR3 nucleotides read TGTGCCAGCAGTATTTACCGGGGGCGGCACGAGCAGTACTTC.

Points on this clonotype: No DNA is shown, since the ends of the CDR3 on it are uncertain; the CDR3 is the one TCRdb lists. The chain combines TRBV9 with TRBJ1-2; TRBD1 is taken as the D call from the table, unchecked against the DNA. Inclusive of both ends, the CDR3 amounts to 21 amino acids. Germline V gene sequence: CDR1 SGDLS, CDR2 YYNGEE. CDR3 in amino acids: CASSFYICSARRTGANYGYTF.

Details on this clonotype: One junction end does not reproduce the germline sequence, and a read error may be involved. The CDR3 is CASSVGTSGEDTQDF. The CDR3 DNA reads TGTGCCAGCAGCGTAGGTACTAGCGGAGAAGATACGCAGGATTTT. This chain joins TRBV9 and TRBJ2-3, with 8 positions matching TRBD2. The length of the CDR3 is 15 residues. Germline loops: CDR1 SGDLS, CDR2 YYNGEE.

This clonotype is a singleton in its sample. One end of the junction fails to match germline, which may point to a read error. V usage is TRBV12-3 or TRBV12-4 and J usage is TRBJ2-5; 10 bases line up with TRBD2. CDR3 length: 14 amino acids. As DNA, the CDR3 is TGTGTCAGCGGACCCCTAGCGGGAGTAGAGACCCAGTACTTC. Protein sequence: CVSGPLAGVETQYF.

Comments on this clonotype: The conserved final phenylalanine or tryptophan is absent from the CDR3, which likely points to a read error. The chain joins TRBV4-1 to TRBJ2-1; D gene uncertain. The V gene lost 0 bases and the J gene lost 10 bases, with 10 bases spanning the gap. Germline V gene lookup returns CDR1 MGHRA and CDR2 YSYEKL. The CDR3 consists of 13 residues. The CDR3 sequence: CASSQDDWNEQFL. CDR3 nucleotide sequence: TGCGCCAGCAGCCAAGACGATTGGAACGAGCAGTTCCTC.

V gene TRBV6-1 combines with J gene TRBJ2-2; either TRBD1 or TRBD2 may fit D (6 bases each). The CDR3 totals 15 residues. Germline V CDR1 and CDR2: MNHNS, SASEGT. The V end lost 9 bases, the J end lost 6 bases, and 20 bases lay between the germline ends. As DNA, the CDR3 is TGTGCCAGTAGCCCGGGGGCGCGGTATGCCGGGGAGCTGTTTTTT. Its translation: CASSPGARYAGELFF.

There are many counts of this clonotype. The chain is built from TRBV9 and TRBJ1-2, with D hard to call. The V end was cut by 3 bases, the J end by 4 bases, with 10 bases between. The CDR3 is made up of 13 amino acids. CDR1 SGDLS and CDR2 YYNGEE come from the germline V gene. CDR3 amino acids: CASSAIDPYGYTF. Here the CDR3 DNA reads TGTGCCAGCAGCGCCATAGACCCCTATGGCTACACCTTC.

This clonotype was recorded once. The chain uses TRBV7-9 and TRBJ2-2, with unresolved D. This CDR3 comprises 12 residues. With 0 bases removed from V and 8 bases from J, the gap between germline ends came to 4 bases. Germline CDR1 reads SEHNR; CDR2 reads FQNEAQ (reference sequence). CDR3 DNA: TGTGCCAGCAGCTTAGCATCAGGGGAGCTGTTTTTT. Amino acid sequence: CASSLASGELFF. Based on the CDR3 plus reference TRBV7-9 and TRBJ2-2, the full variable domain is DTGVSQNPRHKITKRGQNVTFRCDPISEHNRLYWYRQTLGQGPEFLTYFQNEAQLEKSRLLSDRFSAERPKGSFSTLEIQRTEQGDSAMYLCASSLASGELFFGEGSRLTVL.

Regarding this clonotype: A much larger clone lies a single base off, so this may be a read error. The genes are TRBV5-4 and TRBJ2-2; the D call may be TRBD1 or TRBD2 (5 bases each). The CDR3 length is 17 residues. The germline V gene encodes CDR1 SGHNT and CDR2 YYREEE (reference sequence). The CDR3 DNA reads TGTGCCAGCAGCTGGACGTGGGGCCCTCGGAACACCGGGGAGCTGGTTTTT. Translating it yields CASSWTWGPRNTGELVF.

The chain joins TRBV5-4 to TRBJ1-4, with TRBD1 as a possible D gene (6 bases). From germline, CDR1 is SGHNT and CDR2 YYREEE (reference sequence). With 0 bases removed from V and 6 bases from J, the gap between germline ends came to 18 bases. The CDR3 covers 17 residues. CDR3 in amino acids: CASSLDGRGTCHEKLFF. Written as DNA, the CDR3 is TGTGCCAGCAGCTTGGATGGGCGCGGGACATGTCATGAAAAACTGTTTTTT.

V gene TRBV7-3 combines with J gene TRBJ2-1; tentative D call: TRBD2 (6 bases). V lost 3 bases and J lost 5, with 14 bases in between. Per germline, CDR1 SGHTA and CDR2 FQGTGA. The CDR3 has 15 residues. The CDR3 DNA sequence: TGTGCCAGCAGCTTGGGGCCGGCGGGGAACAATGAGCAGTTCTTC. Translated, it gives CASSLGPAGNNEQFF.

This clonotype has a single count. The CDR3 does not end in the conserved phenylalanine or tryptophan, so this is likely a read error. This sequence joins TRBV7-2 and TRBJ2-3; tentatively, D is TRBD2 (5 bases). Per the germline V gene, CDR1 is SGHTA and CDR2 is FQGNSA. This CDR3 contains 13 residues. The CDR3 sequence is CASTFGVTDTQYL. DNA of the CDR3: TGCGCCAGCACTTTCGGGGTCACGGATACGCAGTATTTA.

This clonotype was seen ten or more times. The chain employs TRBV19 and TRBJ1-6; 7 nucleotides line up with TRBD1. V dropped 4 bases and J dropped 10; count of bases not matched to a gene: 7. The germline gives CDR1 LNHDA, CDR2 SQIVND (reference sequence). The CDR3 is 14 amino acids. This CDR3 is CASSTTGLESPLHF. DNA of the CDR3: TGTGCCAGTAGTACGACAGGGCTAGAATCACCCCTCCACTTT.

Note on this clonotype: Because it lacks the conserved phenylalanine or tryptophan at the end, this CDR3 is likely a read error. No DNA is shown, since the ends of the CDR3 on it are uncertain; the CDR3 is the one TCRdb lists. This chain connects TRBV7-6 to TRBJ2-7; TRBD2, as called in the table, went unchecked against the DNA. The CDR3 numbers 9 amino acids, ends counted. CDR1 SGHVS and CDR2 FNYEAQ come from the germline V gene. The CDR3 is CASSFFGAG.

The CDR3 loop reads CASSREAGETQYF. The CDR3 DNA is TGTGCCAGCAGTAGGGAAGCGGGAGAGACCCAGTACTTC. The chain is built from TRBV12-3 or TRBV12-4 and TRBJ2-5; possible D gene TRBD2, 6 bases. This CDR3 is 13 amino acids long. Trimming took 5 bases from V and 4 from J, leaving 11 bases between them.

In this sample, this clonotype turned up a few times. The rearrangement uses TRBV6-1 and TRBJ2-4, with 9 bases lining up with TRBD1. Germline trimming cut 6 bases from V and 3 bases from J; bases unmatched to any gene: 6. The CDR3 length is 15 residues. Germline V gene sequence: CDR1 MNHNS, CDR2 SASEGT. The CDR3: CASRQGQGGKNIQYF. The CDR3 bases are TGTGCCAGCAGACAGGGACAGGGTGGCAAAAACATTCAGTACTTC.

This chain joins TRBV19 and TRBJ1-1; tentative D call: TRBD1 (5 bases). Trimming took off 3 bases at V and 1 base at J, with 9 bases between the two ends. Germline V lookup: CDR1 LNHDA, CDR2 SQIVND (reference sequence). The CDR3 is 14 residues long. Here the CDR3 DNA reads TGTGCCAGTAGTATCGGGGGAGGGAACACTGAAGCTTTCTTT. As protein: CASSIGGGNTEAFF. Combining the CDR3 with reference TRBV19 and TRBJ1-1 gives the whole variable domain DGGITQSPKYLFRKEGQNVTLSCEQNLNHDAMYWYRQDPGQGLRLIYYSQIVNDFQKGDIAEGYSVSREKKESFPLTVTSAQKNPTAFYLCASSIGGGNTEAFFGQGTRLTVV.

The CDR3, as DNA: TGTGCCACCAGTTTAGTAGCGTCGAACACCGGGGAGCTGTTTTTT. It is translated as CATSLVASNTGELFF. The rearrangement uses TRBV24-1 and TRBJ2-2; maybe TRBD2 (5 bases). The germline gives CDR1 KGHDR, CDR2 SFDVKD. The V gene lost 6 bases and the J gene lost 0 bases, with 10 bases spanning the gap. The CDR3 sequence is 15 residues long.

This clonotype was observed once. The chain joins TRBV7-6 to TRBJ2-7; 9 positions agree with TRBD1. The CDR3 loop spans 14 amino acids. J gave up 3 bases and V 5 bases, and 5 bases lay outside the gene matches. Germline lookup yields CDR1 SGHVS and CDR2 FNYEAQ. The CDR3 region has the DNA TGTGCCAGCAGCCCCCGGGACAGGGACTACGAGCAGTACTTC. This codes for CASSPRDRDYEQYF.

This clonotype has a count of ten or more. The genes are TRBV6-1 and TRBJ1-1; no firm D call. Per the germline V gene, CDR1 is MNHNS and CDR2 is SASEGT. The CDR3 spans 14 residues. The ends were cut back, 3 bases at V and 7 bases at J, with 15 bases in the middle. The CDR3 sequence: CASSDQVDVGEAFF. The CDR3 nucleotides read TGTGCCAGCAGTGACCAGGTTGATGTTGGTGAAGCTTTCTTT.

This clonotype was counted at least ten times. V and J are TRBV29-1 and TRBJ2-3; D perhaps matches TRBD1 (5 bases). V lost 6 bases and J 9 bases, leaving 19 bases between the germline ends. Germline CDR1 and CDR2: SQVTM and ANQGSEA. This CDR3 region has 13 residues. CDR3 coding DNA: TGCAGCGTCCCCCGAAGGGGAACTGGGACGCAGTATTTT. It translates to CSVPRRGTGTQYF.

The genes are TRBV6-5 and TRBJ1-6; 7 nucleotides align to TRBD1. The trim removed 10 bases at V and 16 bases at J, leaving 10 bases unmatched. The CDR3 contains 11 residues. Germline V gene lookup returns CDR1 MNHEY and CDR2 SVGAGI. The CDR3 bases are TGTGCCACCAAACAGGGGCAGCAACTCCACTTT. Protein product: CATKQGQQLHF.

This clonotype was seen repeatedly, ten times or more. The chain is built from TRBV5-4 and TRBJ2-3; 8 nucleotides match TRBD2. The germline V gene has CDR1 SGHNT and CDR2 YYREEE (reference sequence). There are 15 residues in the CDR3. V lost 4 bases to trimming and J lost 3 bases; unmatched junction nucleotides: 7. The CDR3 region has the DNA TGTGCCAGCAGCCCTCGGGGGGGGGGAACAGATACGCAGTATTTT. Its translation: CASSPRGGGTDTQYF.